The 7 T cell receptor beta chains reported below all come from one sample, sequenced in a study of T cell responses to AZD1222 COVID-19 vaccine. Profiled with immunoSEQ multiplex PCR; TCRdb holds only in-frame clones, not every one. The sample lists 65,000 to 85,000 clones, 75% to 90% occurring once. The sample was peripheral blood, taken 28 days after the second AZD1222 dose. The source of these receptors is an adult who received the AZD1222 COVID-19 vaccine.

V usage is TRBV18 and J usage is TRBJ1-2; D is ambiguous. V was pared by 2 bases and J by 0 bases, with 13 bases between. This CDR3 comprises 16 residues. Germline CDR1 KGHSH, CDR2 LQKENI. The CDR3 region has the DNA TGTGCCAGCTCACCATTGGCTACGACGACTAACTATGGCTACACCTTC. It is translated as CASSPLATTTNYGYTF.

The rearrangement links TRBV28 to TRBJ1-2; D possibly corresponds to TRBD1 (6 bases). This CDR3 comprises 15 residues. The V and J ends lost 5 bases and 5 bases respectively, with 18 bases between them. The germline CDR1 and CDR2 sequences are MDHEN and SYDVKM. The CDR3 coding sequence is TGTGCCAGCAGTAGACCCGGCAGGGGAGATTATGGCTACACCTTC. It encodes CASSRPGRGDYGYTF.

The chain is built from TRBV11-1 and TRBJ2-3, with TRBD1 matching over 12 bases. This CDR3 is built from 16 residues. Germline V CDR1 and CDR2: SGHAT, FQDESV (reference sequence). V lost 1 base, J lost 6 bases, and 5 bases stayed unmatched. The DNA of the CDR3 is TGTGCCAGCAGCTTAGATGGGACAGGGGGCATGGATACGCAGTATTTT. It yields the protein CASSLDGTGGMDTQYF.

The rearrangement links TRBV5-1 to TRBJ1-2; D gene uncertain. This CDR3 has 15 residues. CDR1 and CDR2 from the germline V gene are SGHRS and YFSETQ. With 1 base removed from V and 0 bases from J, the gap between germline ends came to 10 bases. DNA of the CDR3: TGCGCCAGCAGCTTGCTGTCCGAAGCTAACTATGGCTACACCTTC. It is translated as CASSLLSEANYGYTF. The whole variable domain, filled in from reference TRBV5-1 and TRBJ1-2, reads KAGVTQTPRYLIKTRGQQVTLSCSPISGHRSVSWYQQTPGQGLQFLFEYFSETQRNKGNFPGRFSGRQFSNSRSEMNVSTLELGDSALYLCASSLLSEANYGYTFGSGTRLTVV.

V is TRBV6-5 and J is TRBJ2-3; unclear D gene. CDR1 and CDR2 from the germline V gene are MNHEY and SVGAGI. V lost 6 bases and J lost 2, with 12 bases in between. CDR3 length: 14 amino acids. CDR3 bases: TGTGCCAGCAGACCCGGCGAGCTCACAGATACGCAGTATTTT. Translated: CASRPGELTDTQYF.

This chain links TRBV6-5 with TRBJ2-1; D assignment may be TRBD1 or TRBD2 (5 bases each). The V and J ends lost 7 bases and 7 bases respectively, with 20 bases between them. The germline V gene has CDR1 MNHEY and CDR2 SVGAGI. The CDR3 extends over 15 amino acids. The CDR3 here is CASKDASLAGNEQFF. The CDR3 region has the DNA TGTGCCAGCAAGGACGCGAGTCTAGCAGGGAATGAGCAGTTCTTC.

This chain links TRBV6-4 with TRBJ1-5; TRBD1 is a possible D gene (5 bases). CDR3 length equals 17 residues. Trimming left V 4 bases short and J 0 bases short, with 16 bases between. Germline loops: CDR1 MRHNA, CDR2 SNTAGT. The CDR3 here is CASSAPGRGYSNQPQHF. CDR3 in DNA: TGTGCCAGCAGTGCGCCAGGGAGGGGCTATAGCAATCAGCCCCAGCATTTT.